The clone carrying this T cell receptor (beta chain) was detected a few times. Participants were placed into cohorts based on the clinical history they reported. This entry is derived from a study of blood T cell repertoires in COVID-19. For the study at large: Sites in the United States, Italy and Spain provided acute and convalescent COVID-19 samples.

Germline V gene sequence: CDR1 ENHRY, CDR2 SYGVKD. The CDR3 sequence is 13 residues long. V shed 6 bases and J 0 bases; nucleotides not matched to a gene: 2. As processed by the authors: Counts of nucleated cells, estimated from reference gene primer amplification, were obtained. Produced via immunoSEQ multiplex PCR; TCRdb's table is partial and in-frame only. The V and J calls and the clone size are those of that table, but D and trimming were determined from the DNA. Of under 350,000 clones in the sample, about nine tenths were seen once. J is TRBJ2-7 and V is TRBV10-3; 7 bases line up with TRBD1. The sequenced sample consisted of PBMCs or T cells enriched from blood (not recorded which). The sequence was collected from a man aged 30-40 years who had recovered from COVID-19. CDR3 loop: CAIRDRSSYEQYF. Written as DNA, the CDR3 is TGTGCCATCAGGGACAGGAGCTCCTACGAGCAGTACTTC.